This TCR beta chain is drawn from a study of vaccination and CD4 T cells after COVID-19. The CDR3 has 12 residues. V was shortened by 5 bases and J by 7 bases, with 11 bases between the two germline ends. Germline CDR1 is SGHNT and CDR2 is YENEEA. Treatment in this sample: approximately nine-day PBMC culture with coronavirus spike peptide pools or control peptides (ViraFEST assay). Before TCRs were sequenced, ViraFEST expanded antigen-specific T cells with peptide pools. Regarding this clonotype: What it binds is unknown.

Sequence data for DNA of cultured CD4+ T cells were generated by the Oncomine TCR Beta short-read assay. MiXCR, applied by TCRdb to the PCR reads, yields one record per CDR3 protein. The repertoire holds 12,000 to 15,000 distinct CDR3 sequences, about 53% seen once, with 10% in the top ten. The chain carries TRBV11-3 and TRBJ1-1; D perhaps matches TRBD1 (6 bases). This receptor was taken from a human donor who had recovered from COVID-19. Sequenced here: CD4+ T cells from blood, cultured in vitro, sampled before SARS-CoV-2 vaccination. The CDR3 sequence is CASSLGAGEAFF. CDR3 DNA sequence: TGTGCCAGCAGCCTGGGGGCAGGTGAAGCTTTCTTT.